This passage covers 18 T cell receptor beta chains from one sample sequenced in a study of regulatory T cells in long-lasting Graves disease. Specified time point: persistent/refractory GD, antithyroid drugs over 5 years with positive TRAb. Scientists built the TCR library using RNA that was extracted from PBMCs. Investigators prepared the TCR beta libraries by applying iRepertoire HTBI primers and Arm-PCR of CDR3 regions. TCRdb processed the multiplex PCR reads anew with MiXCR; each CDR3 protein has one entry. The sample shows about 470,000 distinct CDR3 sequences, 20% to 25% of them seen only once. The input for sequencing was peripheral blood mononuclear cells (PBMCs), taken when the disease was refractory, from a patient treated with antithyroid drugs. The receptor set was obtained from a female donor with Graves disease.

The J gene is TRBJ2-7, the V gene TRBV30; no clear D. Germline V gene data show CDR1 as GTSNPN and CDR2 as SVGIG (reference sequence). The CDR3 is 13 residues long. V lost 4 bases and J lost 0, with 10 bases in between. CDR3 residues: CAWKPFFSYEQYF. CDR3 coding DNA: TGTGCCTGGAAGCCCTTCTTCTCCTACGAGCAGTACTTC.

The table lists this clonotype with a few counts. The chain uses TRBV6-1 and TRBJ2-1, with 10 bases fitting TRBD2. The CDR3 covers 15 residues. The V segment lost 6 bases and the J segment 8 bases; nucleotides outside the gene matches: 10. Germline V CDR1 and CDR2: MNHNS, SASEGT. CDR3 protein: CASRGLAGVSHEQFF. CDR3 DNA sequence: TGTGCCAGCAGAGGGCTAGCGGGAGTGTCCCATGAGCAGTTCTTC.

At least ten counts were recorded for this clonotype. J is TRBJ1-2 and V is TRBV28; the D gene is possibly TRBD1 (5 bases). The CDR3 covers 15 residues. Germline assignment: CDR1 MDHEN and CDR2 SYDVKM. Trimming pared 3 bases from V and 3 bases from J, leaving 14 bases between. For the CDR3, the DNA is TGTGCCAGCAGTTTTCAGGGAGCGTGGGACTATGGCTACACCTTC. This translates into CASSFQGAWDYGYTF.

This chain uses TRBV12-3 or TRBV12-4 with TRBJ2-2; 8 nucleotides match TRBD2. Trimming cost V 3 bases and J 4 bases; bases outside gene matches: 7. The CDR3 length is 16 residues. CDR3 nucleotide sequence: TGTGCCAGCAGTTTCGCGGGGGGCATCGGCACCGGGGAGCTGTTTTTT. It encodes CASSFAGGIGTGELFF.

This clonotype was observed many times. The chain couples TRBV20-1 to TRBJ2-5; the match to TRBD2 covers 8 bases. Per germline, CDR1 DFQATT and CDR2 SNEGSKA (reference sequence). The ends lost 0 bases at V and 2 bases at J; junction bases unmatched: 14. The CDR3 sequence is 18 residues long. In DNA, the CDR3 is TGCAGTGCTAGAGATTGGAGCGGGAGAGGGGTCTTTCAAGAGACCCAGTACTTC. This translates into CSARDWSGRGVFQETQYF.

The CDR3 DNA reads TGTGCCAGCAGCTTGTTAGCGGGAGGGTTAGAGACCCAGTACTTC. It translates to CASSLLAGGLETQYF. The J gene is TRBJ2-5, the V gene TRBV11-2; 11 nucleotides align to TRBD2. The junction had 4 bases not matched to a gene; V was cut back by 3 bases and J by 4 bases. Looked up from germline, CDR1 is SGHAT and CDR2 is FQNNGV. The CDR3 contains 15 residues. The full variable domain, in which reference TRBV11-2 and TRBJ2-5 provide the parts outside the CDR3, is EAGVAQSPRYKIIEKRQSVAFWCNPISGHATLYWYQQILGQGPKLLIQFQNNGVVDDSQLPKDRFSAERLKGVDSTLKIQPAKLEDSAVYLCASSLLAGGLETQYFGPGTRLLVL.

To note about this clonotype: This may come from a read error, since a much larger clone is one base off. This chain joins TRBV13 and TRBJ2-2; D is perhaps TRBD1 (5 bases). The last part of the DNA fits TRBJ1-1 better; the J call may be wrong. Germline V CDR1 and CDR2: PRHDT, FYEKMQ (reference sequence). The CDR3 sequence is 11 residues long. The CDR3 region is CASTSGVEAFF. The CDR3 bases are TGTGCCAGCACCTCGGGGGTAGAGGCTTTCTTT.

This clonotype was counted many times. This sequence joins TRBV28 and TRBJ2-5; tentative D call: TRBD1 (5 bases). The germline CDR1 and CDR2 sequences are MDHEN and SYDVKM. This CDR3 contains 15 residues. Trimming removed 3 bases from V and 4 bases from J, with 15 bases in between. This CDR3 reads CASSFTAGMGETQYF. CDR3 nucleotide sequence: TGTGCCAGCAGTTTCACCGCAGGGATGGGAGAGACCCAGTACTTC.

Of note for this clonotype: One base away lies a much larger clone, so this may be a sequencing read error. This sequence joins TRBV28 and TRBJ1-4; TRBD1 matches 7 bases. The CDR3 has 17 residues. Germline V gene data show CDR1 as MDHEN and CDR2 as SYDVKM. The J segment lost 2 bases and the V segment lost 5 bases, leaving 11 bases of the junction unmatched. The CDR3 bases are TGTGCCAGCAGTGGGGATATCGGGACAGCTACTAATGAAAAACTGTTTTTT. As protein: CASSGDIGTATNEKLFF.

This clonotype occurred a few times. V is TRBV3-1 and J is TRBJ2-7; possible D gene TRBD1, 5 bases. CDR3 size: 16 residues. CDR1 is LGHDT and CDR2 is YNNKEL in the germline V gene (reference sequence). V lost 0 bases, J lost 0 bases, and 12 bases lay in between. The DNA for the CDR3 is TGTGCCAGCAGCCAAGATTGGAAGGGGCTCTCCTACGAGCAGTACTTC. Translated: CASSQDWKGLSYEQYF.

This clonotype occurred a few times. The V call is TRBV20-1, the J call TRBJ2-5; 10 bases agree with TRBD2. V gave up 3 bases and J gave up 1 base; unmatched junction bases: 8. CDR1 and CDR2 (germline): DFQATT, SNEGSKA (reference sequence). This CDR3 is 16 amino acids long. The CDR3 protein is CSASPLAGEIQETQYF. CDR3 DNA: TGCAGTGCTAGTCCGCTAGCGGGGGAGATCCAAGAGACCCAGTACTTC.

This clonotype occurred many times. The chain recombines TRBV10-3 with TRBJ2-7, with D maybe TRBD1 (7 bases). Between the trimmed V and J ends, which lost 0 bases and 3 bases, there was a span of 12 bases. Germline V CDR1 and CDR2: ENHRY, SYGVKD. The CDR3 contains 15 residues. For the CDR3, the DNA is TGTGCCATCAGTGAGTCGCAGGGGGGCAGCTACGAGCAGTACTTC. This translates into CAISESQGGSYEQYF.

This clonotype was counted a few times. This sequence joins TRBV19 and TRBJ1-2, with D unresolved. Trimming cost V 5 bases and J 8 bases, with 21 bases left between them. The CDR3 has 15 amino acids. Germline V gene data show CDR1 as LNHDA and CDR2 as SQIVND (reference sequence). The DNA for the CDR3 is TGTGCCAGTAGTTCAGAACCGGGCTCAGTTCGGGGCTACACCTTC. As protein: CASSSEPGSVRGYTF.

This clonotype has just a few counts. V is TRBV7-6 and J is TRBJ2-5; 7 bases fit TRBD2. This CDR3 contains 17 residues. The V segment lost 1 base and the J segment 5 bases; nucleotides outside the gene matches: 13. CDR1 and CDR2 from the germline V gene are SGHVS and FNYEAQ. The CDR3 DNA sequence: TGTGCCAGCAGCTTAGGTGTCTTGAGGGAGGGCCAGGAGACCCAGTACTTC. It is translated as CASSLGVLREGQETQYF.

The rearrangement uses TRBV19 and TRBJ1-2; TRBD1 might be the D (6 bases). Germline loops: CDR1 LNHDA, CDR2 SQIVND (reference sequence). Trimming pared 3 bases from V and 2 bases from J, leaving 13 bases between. This CDR3 region has 15 residues. CDR3 bases: TGTGCCAGTAGTATGTCCGGGGGCGGAAACTATGGCTACACCTTC. Its protein product is CASSMSGGGNYGYTF.

This clonotype was seen a few times. Written as DNA, the CDR3 is TGTGCCAGCAGTTACGTCCCGGTGGACCCAATATACACCGGGGAGCTGTTTTTT. Translating gives CASSYVPVDPIYTGELFF. V is TRBV27 and J is TRBJ2-2, with D uncertain. Trimming took off 4 bases at V and 3 bases at J, with 21 bases between the two ends. The germline V gene encodes CDR1 MNHEY and CDR2 SMNVEV (reference sequence). The CDR3 is 18 amino acids.

V is TRBV5-1 and J is TRBJ2-2; TRBD1 matches 7 bases. Germline V gene data show CDR1 as SGHRS and CDR2 as YFSETQ. V shed 4 bases and J 1 base; nucleotides not matched to a gene: 10. This CDR3 has 17 amino acids. The CDR3 is CASSTPLRTGNTGELFF. As DNA, the CDR3 is TGCGCCAGCAGCACCCCCCTGAGGACAGGGAACACCGGGGAGCTGTTTTTT.

V usage is TRBV9 and J usage is TRBJ2-7; D might be TRBD2 (6 bases). V lost 4 bases and J 3 bases, leaving 14 bases between the germline ends. CDR1 SGDLS and CDR2 YYNGEE come from the germline V gene. This CDR3 region has 14 residues. Written as DNA, the CDR3 is TGTGCCAGCAGCCCCAGCGGGCAGGGCTACGAGCAGTACTTC. Encoded protein: CASSPSGQGYEQYF. Full variable domain (rest looked up from reference TRBV9 and TRBJ2-7): DSGVTQTPKHLITATGQRVTLRCSPRSGDLSVYWYQQSLDQGLQFLIQYYNGEERAKGNILERFSAQQFPDLHSELNLSSLELGDSALYFCASSPSGQGYEQYFGPGTRLTVT.